Sequencing of this T cell receptor beta chain was carried out in a study of vaccination effects on CD4 cells after COVID-19. About this clone itself: Its antigen is not identified.

Ahead of sequencing, the ViraFEST assay grew antigen-specific CD4+ T cells using viral peptide pools. Cultured cells yielded isolated CD4+ T cells after 10 to 11 days. The participants, recipients of two vaccine doses, got either BNT162b2 or mRNA-1273. Sequencing used immunoSEQ multiplex PCR; TCRdb keeps in-frame clones, though not all of them. In the table there are about 69,000 clones, just under 75% of which are singletons. CDR3 length: 14 residues. Broader study findings: Clonal contraction was marked in infection- and vaccine-induced clones late after vaccination.

The chain has TRBV21-1 and TRBJ1-2. TRBV21-1 has pseudogene status. The origin of this receptor is a human donor who received a COVID-19 vaccine. Sequenced here: CD4+ T cells from PBMCs cultured with HCoV-229E spike peptides, sampled after COVID-19 vaccination. The CDR3 spells CASSHLTAGYGYTF. CDR3 sequence (DNA): TGTGCCAGCAGCCATTTGACGGCGGGCTATGGCTACACCTTC.